This TCR beta chain was captured by sequencing in a study of CD8 T cells in ankylosing spondylitis. Whole-study results and caveats: Clones linked to disease were reported to show significant enrichment in matched ankylosing spondylitis synovial fluid. Among TCR beta sequences, a motif of about 8 highly homologous variants appeared characteristic of ankylosing spondylitis blood.

About this clonotype: Antigen: not known.

Quantitative 5'-RACE was performed with molecular barcodes, and it yielded the TCR beta libraries. Each CDR3 protein gets one entry after TCRdb re-called the 5' RACE reads with MiXCR. Among around 770,000 distinct CDR3 sequences, about 20% were seen once, and the ten largest hold roughly a fifth. The V end was cut by 2 bases, the J end by 4 bases, with 11 bases between. CDR1 and CDR2 (germline): SGHTA, FQGNSA. CDR3 length: 14 amino acids. The chain has TRBV7-2 and TRBJ1-1; no reliable D call. Material for sequencing was blood, either unsorted or a sorted T cell fraction (not recorded which). The sequence derives from a male donor with ankylosing spondylitis. In nucleotides, the CDR3 is TGTGCCAGCAGCTTAATGGCGGAGGTCACTGAAGCTTTCTTT. It translates to CASSLMAEVTEAFF.